Reported below is one T cell receptor beta chain. Its target is unknown. This entry is derived from a study of PD-1 blockade in classical Hodgkin lymphoma. Study as a whole: Patients were given intravenous nivolumab, 3 mg/kg, every 2 weeks.

Each of the patients experienced relapse following autologous stem cell transplantation, and their brentuximab vedotin exposure differed. Study conclusions and caveats: Underlying causes for the observed repertoire differences were not defined, possibly disease activity or prior therapy. It was among complete responders that baseline diversity resembled that of newly diagnosed patients.

Data came from immunoSEQ multiplex PCR; TCRdb stores just in-frame clones and leaves some out. Here the sample spans around 91,000 clones, roughly 76% being singletons. This CDR3 is built from 13 residues. Per germline, CDR1 KGHSH and CDR2 LQKENI. Trimming cost V 6 bases and J 4 bases; bases outside gene matches: 3. The J gene is TRBJ1-1, the V gene TRBV18; 9 nucleotides agree with TRBD1. The material was peripheral blood mononuclear cells (PBMCs), obtained before the second cycle of nivolumab. The sequence was obtained from a human donor with classical Hodgkin lymphoma. CDR3 nucleotides: TGTGCCAGCTCGTGGACAGGGGTCACTGAAGCTTTCTTT. Translation gives CASSWTGVTEAFF.